The entry that follows covers one T cell receptor beta chain sequence. Its recognized antigen is unknown. The data stem from a study of CXCR3-negative and CXCR3-positive naive CD8 T cells (dated by TCRdb to the late 2010s). A note on the overall study: In total, some 140 million TRB reads were obtained, which works out to roughly 1.5 +/- 0.3 million reads per library. Diversity and physicochemical repertoire analyses covered over 10 donors pooled from two independent experiments. The TRBV-TRBJ cluster analysis covered naive subsets from a handful of donors and memory cells from 3 donors.

For every CD8+ T cell subset, 300,000 cells were flow-sorted straight into RLT lysis buffer, and each subset was sorted in triplicate. To exclude memory contaminants, naive CD8+ T cells were stringently defined as CD45RO-CCR7+CD27+CD95-. Peripheral blood mononuclear cells were isolated from buffy coats by standard density gradient centrifugation. Naive CXCR3-negative and CXCR3-positive CD8+ T cells were flow-sorted using a FACSAria III. Total RNA was extracted from sorted cells using an RNeasy Mini Kit. Summary of the overall study and its limitations: Comparably high repertoire diversity was found in both naive subsets, whereas much lower repertoire diversity was found in memory CD8+ T cells. Freshly isolated PBMCs were used for most assays because CXCR3 expression went down partially after cryopreservation. Because surface CD5, which is linked to self-reactivity in mice, was comparable between the naive subsets, TCR interaction strength was also inferred from TRB CDR3 physicochemical properties. TRBV-TRBJ usage was similar between naive CXCR3-negative and CXCR3-positive cells from the same donor, while memory cells showed distinct patterns. TRB CDR3s from CXCR3-positive naive cells showed higher hydrophobicity (lower Kidera factor 4), lower energy, and higher strength and volume indices than CXCR3-negative naive cells.

CDR1 is given as SGHTA and CDR2 as FQGNSA, both from the germline V gene. Measured from the cysteine to the phenylalanine, the CDR3 is 14 residues long. No DNA accompanies this entry. Reads for this sample came from a NextSeq 550. The Human TCR Profiling Kit (MiLaboratory) was used to make UMI-labeled 5' RACE TRB cDNA libraries. The full amount of extracted RNA was used for cDNA synthesis, and the full amount of resulting cDNA was used for PCR amplification. Libraries were prepared in parallel with an identical number of PCR cycles. The paper's data handling went like this. MIGEC and MiXCR extracted about 57,000 +/- 9,900 unique UMI-labeled TRB cDNA molecules per library, requiring at least two reads per UMI. On average, around 40,000 +/- 10,000 functional in-frame TRB CDR3 nucleotide clonotypes lacking stop codons were found per library. After downsampling to 5000 UMI-labeled TRB molecules per sample, diversity metrics, including normalized Shannon-Wiener and Chao1, were computed in VDJtools. Clonotype-size-weighted physicochemical properties of the central five CDR3 residues (interaction energy, strength, volume and Kidera factor 4) were computed in VDJtools. With the reads reprocessed by TCRdb, a single entry stands for each CDR3 protein sequence and no DNA is reported. For this entry, the V and J calls and clone size follow TCRdb and not the study's own pipeline. The sample table gives approximately 5,000 distinct CDR3 sequences. The ten largest clonotypes hold 2.2% of the sample.

The sample was naive CXCR3+ CD8+ T cells from blood. Explained via the paper, the cell subset or site label denotes: CD45RO-CCR7+CD27+CD95- naive CD8+ T cells expressing CXCR3 (TNR3+). Rearrangement joined TRBV7-2 to TRBJ2-7. The origin of this receptor is a human donor in good health. Some clones in this sample may be carry-over from other donors' samples. This receptor carries the CDR3 CASSLFWTTYEQYF.